This record covers a single T cell receptor (beta chain). The antigen is unknown. The study ran its PCR with 60 Vbeta and 13 Jbeta primers. Assay used: immunoSEQ multiplex PCR; TCRdb lists only in-frame clones, some missing. The listing contains fewer than 100,000 clones. This entry comes from a study of cytomegalovirus exposure and HLA in healthy donors. Study-wide points: When analyzed later, the rates of TCR association showed variation by HLA locus, with DRB1 the most and HLA-C the fewest.

The specimen was PBMCs. The clonotype comes from a man aged 50-60 years in good health and CMV-seronegative.

For the CDR3, the DNA is TGTGCCAGCAGTTACTCTGGCGGGGCCAGCTCCTACGAGCAGTACTTC. It translates to CASSYSGGASSYEQYF. The rearrangement joins TRBV6-5 to TRBJ2-7; maybe TRBD2 (6 bases). Germline assignment: CDR1 MNHEY and CDR2 SVGAGI. This CDR3 has 16 amino acids. V was shortened by 0 bases and J by 0 bases, with 12 bases between the two germline ends.